This TCR beta chain was found in a study of blood T cell repertoires in COVID-19. As for the study in general: The United States, Italy and Spain supplied acute and convalescent COVID-19 samples. Nucleic acid was either cDNA or gDNA, and it came from T cells, B-cell-depleted T cells, or PBMCs.

Original methodology: Reference gene primer amplification yielded estimated nucleated cell counts. This table comes from immunoSEQ multiplex PCR, and its TCRdb copy is limited to in-frame clones, with some not included. V, J and clone size derive from that table, while D and trimming were established from the DNA sequence. The sample has 150,000 to 200,000 clones, roughly 80% seen once. Germline CDR1 MNHEY, CDR2 SMNVEV (reference sequence). The CDR3 covers 14 residues. V dropped 6 bases and J dropped 0 bases, with 12 bases sitting between them. The source material was peripheral blood. This TCR came from a woman aged 25 to 39 with acute or convalescent COVID-19. The chain links TRBV27 to TRBJ2-7, with a weak D call TRBD2 (6 bases). The CDR3 coding sequence is TGTGCCAGCAGATGGGGGAGGAACTCCTACGAGCAGTACTTC. This gives the protein CASRWGRNSYEQYF.